One and the same sample provided the 11 T cell receptor beta chains below, sequenced in a study of early T cells in non-severe SARS-CoV-2 infection. TCRdb re-derived calls from the 5' RACE reads in MiXCR, one entry per CDR3 protein. Here the sample spans about 77,000 distinct CDR3 sequences, 9% to 10% being singletons. Input material: whole blood. The receptors come from an adult who was a healthcare worker with PCR-confirmed SARS-CoV-2 infection or an uninfected control (not recorded which).

In this sample, this clonotype turned up many times. The chain recombines TRBV29-1 with TRBJ2-7, with D perhaps matching TRBD1 (6 bases). The germline gives CDR1 SQVTM, CDR2 ANQGSEA. The germline V and J ends were trimmed by 6 bases and 4 bases, with 16 bases remaining between them. The CDR3 loop spans 13 amino acids. CDR3 sequence: CSVQLRTEYEQYF. CDR3 coding DNA: TGCAGCGTCCAACTTAGGACAGAGTACGAGCAGTACTTC.

The V call is TRBV19, the J call TRBJ2-1, with 11 bases fitting TRBD2. CDR3 length: 16 residues. Germline V lookup: CDR1 LNHDA, CDR2 SQIVND (reference sequence). V shed 5 bases and J 0 bases; nucleotides not matched to a gene: 3. The CDR3 DNA is TGTGCCAGTAGTGGGGGGACTAGCGGCTCCTACAATGAGCAGTTCTTC. It specifies CASSGGTSGSYNEQFF.

Only a few counts were recorded for this clonotype. J is TRBJ1-6 and V is TRBV28; 9 nucleotides align to TRBD1. The V segment lost 6 bases and the J segment 5 bases; nucleotides outside the gene matches: 14. CDR3 length: 18 amino acids. Germline CDR1 reads MDHEN; CDR2 reads SYDVKM. The CDR3 sequence: CASRNTGTGISNNSPLHF. The CDR3 DNA reads as TGTGCCAGCAGAAATACCGGGACAGGGATCTCGAATAATTCACCCCTCCACTTT.

This clonotype has at least ten counts. The CDR3 protein is CASSPVGRAHEQYF. The DNA for the CDR3 is TGTGCCAGCTCACCAGTCGGCAGGGCCCACGAGCAGTACTTC. The chain uses TRBV18 and TRBJ2-7, with TRBD1 as a possible D gene (5 bases). Trimming removed 2 bases at V and 5 bases at J, with 13 bases between. This CDR3 has 14 residues. CDR1 KGHSH and CDR2 LQKENI come from the germline V gene.

This clonotype has only a few counts. The chain joins TRBV20-1 to TRBJ2-3, with a weak D call TRBD1 (5 bases). CDR1 DFQATT and CDR2 SNEGSKA come from the germline V gene (reference sequence). The CDR3 has 14 residues. Deletions cut 3 bases from V and 0 bases from J, with 10 bases between. This CDR3 reads CSASVGASTDTQYF. In DNA, the CDR3 is TGCAGTGCTAGTGTAGGGGCGAGCACAGATACGCAGTATTTT.

Only a few counts were recorded for this clonotype. V usage is TRBV24-1 and J usage is TRBJ1-5; the D is unclear. This CDR3 is 15 amino acids long. V lost 4 bases and J lost 0, with 9 bases in between. Germline CDR1 is KGHDR and CDR2 is SFDVKD. CDR3 protein: CATSEGDYSNQPQHF. The CDR3 DNA is TGTGCCACCAGTGAAGGCGATTATAGCAATCAGCCCCAGCATTTT.

This clonotype was seen repeatedly, ten times or more. The genes are TRBV28 and TRBJ1-1; TRBD1 is a possible D gene (5 bases). Germline V gene data show CDR1 as MDHEN and CDR2 as SYDVKM. This CDR3 is built from 14 residues. V was pared by 6 bases and J by 10 bases, with 21 bases between. CDR3 DNA sequence: TGTGCCAGCAGGGGGGGAGGGGAAGTCCCCAGAGCTTTCTTT. Translated: CASRGGGEVPRAFF.

This clonotype was recorded at least ten times. CDR3 residues: CASSLALGLAGGPRTDTQYF. The CDR3 region has the DNA TGTGCCAGCAGCCTCGCCTTGGGCCTAGCGGGAGGGCCAAGGACAGATACGCAGTATTTT. The chain links TRBV7-2 to TRBJ2-3, with 12 bases lining up with TRBD2. After removal of 5 bases from V and 3 bases from J, the junction contained 18 bases not matched to a gene. This CDR3 has 20 residues. Germline V gene data show CDR1 as SGHTA and CDR2 as FQGNSA.

There are many counts of this clonotype. The gene calls are TRBV6-5 and TRBJ2-2, with 12 nucleotides matching TRBD2. V lost 5 bases, J lost 0 bases, and 1 base stayed unmatched. CDR3 length: 16 residues. The germline V gene encodes CDR1 MNHEY and CDR2 SVGAGI. The CDR3 DNA reads as TGTGCCAGCAGTGGACTAGCGGGAACGAACACCGGGGAGCTGTTTTTT. It is translated as CASSGLAGTNTGELFF.

This clonotype was found a few times. This chain uses TRBV6-6 with TRBJ2-4; tentative D call: TRBD2 (6 bases). Per germline, CDR1 MNHNY and CDR2 SVGAGI (reference sequence). Trimming pared 11 bases from V and 0 bases from J, leaving 14 bases between. This CDR3 is 14 amino acids long. The CDR3 protein is CASWAGLAKNIQYF. The CDR3, as DNA: TGTGCCTCTTGGGCGGGACTAGCCAAAAACATTCAGTACTTC.

The gene calls are TRBV20-1 and TRBJ2-1; D is unresolved. Between the trimmed V and J ends, which lost 6 bases and 4 bases, there was a span of 16 bases. Germline CDR1 DFQATT, CDR2 SNEGSKA (reference sequence). This CDR3 has 14 amino acids. CDR3 amino acids: CSAIRQGNYNEQFF. In DNA form, the CDR3 reads TGCAGTGCCATACGTCAAGGGAATTACAATGAGCAGTTCTTC.